This entry lists 29 T cell receptor beta chains sequenced from one sample in a study of spatial heterogeneity in lung cancer. This sample's time point: sample taken at primary tumor resection. Whole RNA, which was extracted from tumor, nontumor lung tissue or frozen PBMC, was sequenced without any cell sorting. One entry per CDR3 protein results from TCRdb running MiXCR on the 5' RACE reads. The sample has tens of thousands of distinct CDR3 sequences; about an eighth are singletons. The sequencing used PBMCs, collected at surgery. These receptors originate from a male donor with early-stage non-small cell lung cancer.

This clonotype showed up just a few times. This chain links TRBV24-1 with TRBJ2-3; no definite D call. Per the germline V gene, CDR1 is KGHDR and CDR2 is SFDVKD. This CDR3 spans 15 amino acids. V was pared by 3 bases and J by 5 bases, with 14 bases between. CDR3 nucleotides: TGTGCCACCAGTGATGCCTCCGGGTCCAAAGATACGCAGTATTTT. Amino acids: CATSDASGSKDTQYF.

This clonotype was observed a few times. This chain links TRBV7-8 with TRBJ1-1; D remains unclear. The CDR3 sequence is 15 residues long. The V and J ends lost 3 bases and 5 bases respectively, with 16 bases between them. From germline, CDR1 is SGHVS and CDR2 FQNEAQ. The CDR3 reads CASSLSLLGRTEAFF. As DNA, the CDR3 is TGTGCCAGCAGCTTGTCACTTTTGGGAAGAACTGAAGCTTTCTTT.

The chain couples TRBV11-3 to TRBJ2-1, with D maybe TRBD2 (5 bases). Germline assignment: CDR1 SGHNT and CDR2 YENEEA. V dropped 5 bases and J dropped 0 bases, with 14 bases sitting between them. This CDR3 region has 16 residues. This CDR3 reads CASSRGLLSSYNEQFF. The CDR3 nucleotides are TGTGCCAGCAGCCGAGGACTCCTGAGCTCCTACAATGAGCAGTTCTTC.

This clonotype has only a few counts. Here the CDR3 reads CASSLGAATYEQYF. The CDR3 DNA follows: TGTGCCAGCAGCTTAGGGGCAGCCACCTACGAGCAGTACTTC. The rearrangement links TRBV7-9 to TRBJ2-7; D gene ambiguous. Trimming left V 1 base short and J 2 bases short, with 9 bases between. This CDR3 contains 14 residues. From germline, CDR1 is SEHNR and CDR2 FQNEAQ (reference sequence).

This clonotype occurred a few times. This chain links TRBV5-1 with TRBJ2-1; TRBD2 matches 10 bases. CDR3 length equals 14 residues. J gave up 8 bases and V 4 bases, and 6 bases lay outside the gene matches. CDR1 is SGHRS and CDR2 is YFSETQ in the germline V gene. CDR3 sequence (DNA): TGCGCCAGCAGCCCTAGCGGGAGTGGAGATGAGCAGTTCTTC. Translation gives CASSPSGSGDEQFF.

This sequence joins TRBV9 and TRBJ1-4; 8 bases fit TRBD1. The length of the CDR3 is 14 residues. Germline V gene sequence: CDR1 SGDLS, CDR2 YYNGEE. The V segment lost 3 bases and the J segment 5 bases; nucleotides outside the gene matches: 3. Written as DNA, the CDR3 is TGTGCCAGCAGCGCAGGGGGCTCGAATGAAAAACTGTTTTTT. Amino acids: CASSAGGSNEKLFF. The full variable domain, completed using reference TRBV9 and TRBJ1-4, is DSGVTQTPKHLITATGQRVTLRCSPRSGDLSVYWYQQSLDQGLQFLIQYYNGEERAKGNILERFSAQQFPDLHSELNLSSLELGDSALYFCASSAGGSNEKLFFGSGTQLSVL.

This sequence joins TRBV9 and TRBJ1-2, with 7 bases aligning to TRBD1. Germline V gene sequence: CDR1 SGDLS, CDR2 YYNGEE. The CDR3 is 13 residues long. Germline trimming cut 4 bases from V and 4 bases from J; bases unmatched to any gene: 4. In nucleotides, the CDR3 is TGTGCCAGCAGCTCGACAGGGACCTATGGCTACACCTTC. Protein sequence: CASSSTGTYGYTF.

In DNA form, the CDR3 reads TGTGCCAGCTGCAAGACGGGGGGTTATTCCTACAATGAGCAGTTCTTC. It specifies CASCKTGGYSYNEQFF. This chain connects TRBV18 to TRBJ2-1; 7 nucleotides line up with TRBD2. Germline V CDR1 and CDR2: KGHSH, LQKENI. The V gene end was trimmed by 7 bases and the J gene end by 1 base; junction bases not matched to a gene: 10. The length of the CDR3 is 16 residues.

As DNA, the CDR3 is TGCGCCAGCACCATGGGGGAGACCTACGAGCAGTACTTC. Translated: CASTMGETYEQYF. The J gene is TRBJ2-7, the V gene TRBV10-2; tentatively, D is TRBD1 or TRBD2 (5 bases each). This CDR3 spans 13 amino acids. V was pared by 7 bases and J by 2 bases, with 12 bases between. Germline loops: CDR1 WSHSY, CDR2 SAAADI.

This clonotype occurred a few times. CDR3 sequence (DNA): TGCAGTGCTAGAGATCGGACTAGCGCCACAGATACGCAGTATTTT. This codes for CSARDRTSATDTQYF. This chain links TRBV20-1 with TRBJ2-3; 9 bases match TRBD2. The V gene end was trimmed by 0 bases and the J gene end by 2 bases; junction bases not matched to a gene: 3. In germline, CDR1 is DFQATT, CDR2 SNEGSKA (reference sequence). This CDR3 has 15 amino acids.

This clonotype came up many times. The V gene is TRBV12-3 or TRBV12-4, the J gene TRBJ1-6, with D tentatively TRBD1 (5 bases). CDR3 length equals 15 residues. Trimming took 2 bases from V and 7 from J, leaving 12 bases between them. The CDR3 DNA sequence: TGTGCCAGCAGTTTACTTGACAGTCCAAATTCACCCCTCCACTTT. Protein sequence: CASSLLDSPNSPLHF.

This clonotype was picked up a small number of times. The genes are TRBV11-3 and TRBJ2-1, with D perhaps assigned TRBD1 or TRBD2 (6 bases each). CDR1 and CDR2 from the germline V gene are SGHNT and YENEEA. V gave up 5 bases and J gave up 7 bases, with 18 bases separating them. This CDR3 region has 15 residues. The CDR3 spells CASSPGGPVGNEQFF. The CDR3 coding sequence is TGTGCCAGCAGCCCCGGGGGCCCCGTCGGGAATGAGCAGTTCTTC.

This chain connects TRBV12-3 or TRBV12-4 to TRBJ1-1, with a weak D call TRBD1 (6 bases). This CDR3 region has 15 residues. The germline V and J ends were trimmed by 1 base and 3 bases, with 12 bases remaining between them. For the CDR3, the DNA is TGTGCCAGCAGTTTAGAGTGGGGGGGCGACACTGAAGCTTTCTTT. This sequence encodes CASSLEWGGDTEAFF.

This clonotype was seen repeatedly, ten times or more. The V and J genes are TRBV11-2 and TRBJ2-5; 8 nucleotides align to TRBD2. The CDR3 has 13 amino acids. CDR1 and CDR2 (germline): SGHAT, FQNNGV. Trimming at V came to 6 bases and at J to 4 bases, leaving 4 bases not matched to a gene. CDR3 bases: TGTGCCAGCAGTCCAGCGGGAGTAGAGACCCAGTACTTC. As protein: CASSPAGVETQYF.

The V gene is TRBV4-2, the J gene TRBJ2-7; D might be TRBD1 or TRBD2, each matching 5 bases. CDR1 is LGHNA, CDR2 YNFKEQ, per germline. The V gene lost 0 bases and the J gene lost 4 bases, with 13 bases spanning the gap. CDR3 length equals 15 residues. The CDR3 loop reads CASSQDGGDSYEQYF. The CDR3 nucleotides are TGTGCCAGCAGCCAAGATGGGGGTGACTCTTACGAGCAGTACTTC.

The sample holds a few counts of this clonotype. CDR3 in DNA: TGTGCCAGCAGCTTGCACAGGGCCACTGAAGCTTTCTTT. Its protein product is CASSLHRATEAFF. The chain combines TRBV5-6 with TRBJ1-1; TRBD1 might be the D (6 bases). Germline V CDR1 and CDR2: SGHDT, YYEEEE. CDR3 size: 13 residues. V was pared by 1 base and J by 4 bases, with 8 bases between.

The sample holds many counts of this clonotype. V usage is TRBV6-5 and J usage is TRBJ2-3; 10 bases are shared with TRBD1. The V segment lost 10 bases and the J segment 2 bases; nucleotides outside the gene matches: 9. The CDR3 consists of 15 residues. Germline V gene lookup returns CDR1 MNHEY and CDR2 SVGAGI. This CDR3 reads CATLRTGGPTDTQYF. In nucleotides, the CDR3 is TGTGCCACTCTGAGGACAGGGGGACCCACAGATACGCAGTATTTT.

V gene TRBV5-1 combines with J gene TRBJ2-2; D is perhaps TRBD1 (7 bases). The CDR3 has 14 amino acids. Trimming took 0 bases from V and 7 from J, leaving 10 bases between them. Germline V gene data show CDR1 as SGHRS and CDR2 as YFSETQ. In DNA form, the CDR3 reads TGCGCCAGCAGCTTGGACAGGGGAGGCGGGGAGCTGTTTTTT. This codes for CASSLDRGGGELFF.

This clonotype has a handful of counts. This chain connects TRBV6-2 or TRBV6-3 to TRBJ1-5, with a tentative D call TRBD1 (5 bases). V was trimmed by 9 bases and J by 6 bases, leaving 18 bases between them. The germline V gene has CDR1 MNHEY and CDR2 SVGEGT. The CDR3 consists of 14 residues. CDR3 in DNA: TGTGCCAGTACCCAGGGAGGGTTTGGTCAGCCCCAGCATTTT. It translates to CASTQGGFGQPQHF.

The rearrangement links TRBV4-3 to TRBJ1-4; D is perhaps TRBD1 (6 bases). The CDR3 has 16 residues. Trimming stripped 3 bases from V and 4 bases from J, with 15 bases between. From germline, CDR1 is LGHNA and CDR2 YSLEER. CDR3 loop: CASSQSAGTLNEKLFF. The CDR3 DNA sequence: TGCGCCAGCAGCCAGAGCGCCGGGACACTTAATGAAAAACTGTTTTTT.

Many counts were recorded for this clonotype. V is TRBV29-1 and J is TRBJ2-6; D might be TRBD1 or TRBD2, each matching 5 bases. This CDR3 region has 14 residues. Trimming left V 7 bases short and J 0 bases short, with 10 bases between. Germline loops: CDR1 SQVTM, CDR2 ANQGSEA. The CDR3 protein is CSGGDSSGANVLTF. CDR3 nucleotide sequence: TGCAGCGGGGGAGACAGCTCTGGGGCCAACGTCCTGACTTTC.

This clonotype came up a few times. This chain uses TRBV12-3 or TRBV12-4 with TRBJ1-4; a weak D match, TRBD1 (6 bases). The CDR3 extends over 12 amino acids. The V end lost 5 bases, the J end lost 10 bases, and 11 bases lay between the germline ends. The CDR3 nucleotides read TGTGCCAGCAGTCCAGGGGTTGGAAAACTGTTTTTT. This sequence encodes CASSPGVGKLFF.

There are many counts of this clonotype. V is TRBV4-2 and J is TRBJ2-1, with 9 bases aligning to TRBD2. Germline CDR1 is LGHNA and CDR2 is YNFKEQ. This CDR3 region has 17 residues. V lost 1 base, J lost 3 bases, and 7 bases stayed unmatched. CDR3 loop: CASSQGPAGGGYNEQFF. In DNA form, the CDR3 reads TGTGCCAGCAGCCAAGGACCCGCGGGAGGGGGCTACAATGAGCAGTTCTTC.

This clonotype was seen repeatedly, ten times or more. CDR3 amino acids: CASSLAGRDSPLHF. The CDR3 nucleotides read TGTGCCAGCAGCTTAGCTGGTCGGGATTCACCCCTCCACTTT. This chain connects TRBV7-9 to TRBJ1-6, with no clear D. Germline V gives CDR1 SEHNR, CDR2 FQNEAQ (reference sequence). CDR3 length: 14 residues. The ends were cut back, 0 bases at V and 8 bases at J, with 8 bases in the middle.

This rearrangement joins TRBV4-1 to TRBJ2-6; 8 bases match TRBD1. Germline V gene lookup returns CDR1 MGHRA and CDR2 YSYEKL. The CDR3 loop spans 19 amino acids. V trimming: 1 base; J trimming: 0 bases; junction bases outside the gene matches: 8. The CDR3 DNA reads TGCGCCAGCAGCCAAGTACCGGGACAGGCCCTCTCTGGGGCCAACGTCCTGACTTTC. Translated, it gives CASSQVPGQALSGANVLTF.

This clonotype appeared a few times. This sequence joins TRBV2 and TRBJ2-3; weak D call: TRBD2 (5 bases). The CDR3 consists of 12 residues. CDR1 SNHLY and CDR2 FYNNEI come from the germline V gene. The ends were cut back, 7 bases at V and 4 bases at J, with 9 bases in the middle. CDR3 nucleotide sequence: TGTGCCAGCAAGAGGGATGCAGATACGCAGTATTTT. It is translated as CASKRDADTQYF.

The chain is built from TRBV12-3 or TRBV12-4 and TRBJ2-3; perhaps D is TRBD1 or TRBD2 (6 bases each). Trimming pared 3 bases from V and 6 bases from J, leaving 16 bases between. The CDR3 length is 15 residues. CDR3 loop: CASSFPSGGGDTQYF. CDR3 nucleotides: TGTGCCAGCAGTTTCCCCAGCGGAGGGGGGGATACGCAGTATTTT.

The sample holds many counts of this clonotype. The J gene is TRBJ2-3, the V gene TRBV20-1, with TRBD1 matching 10 bases. This CDR3 contains 18 residues. The trim removed 5 bases at V and 2 bases at J, leaving 16 bases unmatched. The germline V gene has CDR1 DFQATT and CDR2 SNEGSKA (reference sequence). The CDR3 DNA is TGCAGTGCTCGCATCGGACAGGGGGTTGACATATTCACAGATACGCAGTATTTT. Its translation: CSARIGQGVDIFTDTQYF.

This clonotype was counted many times. V and J are TRBV5-1 and TRBJ2-7, with 13 bases lining up with TRBD2. J gave up 1 base and V 0 bases, and 10 bases lay outside the gene matches. The CDR3 extends over 19 amino acids. Germline assignment: CDR1 SGHRS and CDR2 YFSETQ. In DNA form, the CDR3 reads TGCGCCAGCAGCTTGGAGTCTTCGACTAGCGGGAGGCAATCCTACGAGCAGTACTTC. Residues: CASSLESSTSGRQSYEQYF.